The sequence of this T cell receptor (beta chain) was determined in a study of T-cell reconstitution after alpha-beta-depleted transplantation in children. The junction had 11 bases not matched to a gene; V was cut back by 3 bases and J by 5 bases. Germline CDR1 reads DFQATT; CDR2 reads SNEGSKA (reference sequence). The CDR3 sequence is 16 residues long. This clonotype was recorded at least ten times. The authors prepared the TCRbeta library with unique molecular identifiers. TCRdb re-called the PCR reads with MiXCR, one entry per CDR3 protein. The sample has some 490,000 distinct CDR3 sequences; roughly an eighth are singletons.

This clonotype was sampled from a human donor who donated a stem cell graft to a child with combined immunodeficiency. Sequenced material: PBMCs from the stem cell graft donor, taken from the stem cell graft. The chain joins TRBV20-1 to TRBJ2-1, with 9 bases lining up with TRBD2. The CDR3: CSASLFGGRADNEQFF. The CDR3 DNA reads as TGCAGTGCTAGCCTTTTCGGCGGGAGGGCCGACAATGAGCAGTTCTTC.